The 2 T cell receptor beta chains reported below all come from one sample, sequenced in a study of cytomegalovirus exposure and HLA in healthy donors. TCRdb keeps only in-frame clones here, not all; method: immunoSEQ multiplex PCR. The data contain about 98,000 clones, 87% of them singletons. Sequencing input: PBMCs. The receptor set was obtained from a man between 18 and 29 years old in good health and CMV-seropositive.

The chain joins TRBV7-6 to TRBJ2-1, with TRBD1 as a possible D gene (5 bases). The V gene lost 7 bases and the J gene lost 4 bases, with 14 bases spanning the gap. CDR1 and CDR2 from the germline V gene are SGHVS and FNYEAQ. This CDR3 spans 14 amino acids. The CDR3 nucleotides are TGTGCCAGCACCCTTGGACATATTTACAATGAGCAGTTCTTC. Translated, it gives CASTLGHIYNEQFF.

The CDR3 DNA reads TGTGCCAGCAGCCTCGACAGGGGGTCCGGAAACACCATATATTTT. It specifies CASSLDRGSGNTIYF. The V call is TRBV9, the J call TRBJ1-3; 9 bases map to TRBD1. CDR1 is SGDLS, CDR2 YYNGEE, per germline. J gave up 4 bases and V 4 bases, and 6 bases lay outside the gene matches. The CDR3 sequence is 15 residues long.